Sequencing of this T cell receptor (beta chain) was carried out in a study of Graves' ophthalmopathy and Graves' hyperthyroidism. Whole-study results and caveats: As the model predicted ophthalmopathy progression, it achieved a sensitivity of 55% to 71% and a specificity of about 72%.

RNA transcripts provided the template for amplifying TCR beta CDR3 regions. The workflow started with a first-round RT-PCR run with HTBI primers and then moved on to a second-round multiplex PCR. TCRdb independently ran MiXCR on the multiplex PCR reads; one entry per CDR3 protein. The table lists 350,000 to 450,000 distinct CDR3 sequences, around 17% of them singletons. With V trimmed by 6 bases and J by 1 base, 7 bases remained unmatched. This CDR3 spans 15 amino acids. Germline-derived CDR1 and CDR2 are LNHDA and SQIVND (reference sequence). Comments on this clonotype: Its antigen remains unknown.

Pregnancy or lactation, uncontrolled infections and other autoimmune diseases were grounds for excluding patients. The sequence derives from a woman between 18 and 29 years old with Graves' ophthalmopathy. The V and J genes are TRBV19 and TRBJ2-5, with 8 bases aligning to TRBD2. The sequencing sample was made of peripheral blood. The CDR3 here is CASSKYLAGQETQYF. The DNA of the CDR3 is TGTGCCAGTAGCAAGTATCTAGCGGGCCAAGAGACCCAGTACTTC.